This record covers a single TCR beta chain. This specimen belongs to a study of blood T cell repertoires in COVID-19. Study-level background: From the United States, Italy and Spain came samples of acute and convalescent COVID-19.

One Seattle source followed patients from active infection through their disease course. Data came from immunoSEQ multiplex PCR; TCRdb stores just in-frame clones and leaves some out. The data show more than 350,000 clones, around 90% seen once. Trimming pared 1 base from V and 7 bases from J, leaving 7 bases between. This CDR3 region has 12 residues. Germline V CDR1 and CDR2: LGHNA, YNFKEQ. The V call is TRBV4-2, the J call TRBJ1-1; D is possibly TRBD1 (5 bases). The sample was peripheral blood. The clonotype comes from a woman between 25 and 40 years old with COVID-19, enrolled during active disease. CDR3 nucleotides: TGTGCCAGCAGCCAAGGGGGGGGTGAAGCTTTCTTT. It is translated as CASSQGGGEAFF.